The source of this T cell receptor (beta chain) is a study of post-analysis software for immune sequencing data. Unique-molecular-identifier-tagged TCR beta cDNA libraries were used. Each batch of about 1 to 11 million T cells produced around 460,000 cDNA molecules. TCRdb passed the PCR reads through MiXCR, listing each CDR3 protein once. This repertoire shows 750,000 to 900,000 distinct CDR3 sequences, about half found once; its top ten account for roughly 5.2%. Turning to this clonotype: Its specificity is unknown. Sequence at one end of the junction differs from germline and may be a read error.

Germline loops: CDR1 SGHTA, CDR2 FQGNSA. The CDR3 extends over 15 amino acids. Overall study results and limits: The F measure placed samples prepared in the same batch into strongly shared clusters. In multiple sclerosis, normalized Chao1 diversity was significantly below that of controls. TRBV5-6, TRBV5-1 and TRBV20-1 were among four or five TRBV segments more frequent in patients than controls.

This TCR was sampled from a girl aged 5 to 17 with multiple sclerosis. The V and J genes are TRBV7-2 and TRBJ2-3, with a possible D match to TRBD2 (6 bases). The sequenced sample was blood. The CDR3 loop is CASSTGGGNTDTRYF. The CDR3 DNA is TGTGCCAGCAGTACTGGTGGGGGGAACACAGATACGCGGTATTTT.